This TCR beta chain was sequenced in a study of cytomegalovirus exposure and HLA in healthy donors. In germline, CDR1 is SNHLY, CDR2 FYNNEI. There are 16 residues in the CDR3. Unmatched junction bases numbered 2, after V lost 3 bases and J lost 2 bases. The study ran its PCR with 60 Vbeta and 13 Jbeta primers. Measured with immunoSEQ multiplex PCR; TCRdb has only the in-frame clones, and not every one. The table lists more than 80,000 clones, 70% to 80% of them singletons. Regarding the study as a whole: Cytomegalovirus association was listed for 164 TCR beta chains. The authors considered a cluster of highly shared sequence variants likely to be a sequencing artifact. A later analysis reportedly found fewer N-insertions in an Asian-associated ancestry cluster than the roughly 670-donor mean.

Comments on this clone: The antigen remains unidentified. The sample holds other DNA sequences that translate to the same CDR3.

The sequencing sample was made of PBMCs. The chain links TRBV2 to TRBJ2-6, with TRBD1 identical over 9 bases. The TCR was taken from a female donor in good health and CMV-seronegative. CDR3 coding DNA: TGTGCCAGCAGTGAGACAGGGGGGGCTGGGGCCAACGTCCTGACTTTC. Translating gives CASSETGGAGANVLTF.